Detailed here is one T cell receptor beta chain. Its target is unknown. A modified ARM-PCR protocol with three rounds of nested PCR amplified TCRbeta. In TCRdb, the multiplex PCR reads were re-called with MiXCR into one record per CDR3 protein. The sample gives more than 120,000 distinct CDR3 sequences, approximately 72% of which show up once; about 20% is in the top ten. The sample is drawn from a study of tumor and adjacent non-tumor tissue in lung cancer. As for the study in general: Patients were aged about 31 to 85, some 10 men and a handful of women, stage I to III. Samples averaged around 4 million productive TCRbeta reads each.

The V segment lost 6 bases and the J segment 2 bases; nucleotides outside the gene matches: 3. The CDR3 has 14 residues. CDR1 and CDR2 from the germline V gene are MDHEN and SYDVKM. Regarding the study as a whole: Significantly higher TCR diversity was found in tumor than normal lung. Tumor repertoires had a smaller top 100 clone share than normal lung.

RNA was extracted from bulk tissue without any cell sorting. Material for sequencing was lung tumor tissue. This rearrangement joins TRBV28 to TRBJ2-7; 11 positions match TRBD1. The sequence was obtained from a man aged 55 to 70 with small cell lung cancer. CDR3 amino acids: CASRTDRGPYEQYF. The DNA for the CDR3 is TGTGCCAGCAGAACGGACAGGGGGCCCTACGAGCAGTACTTC.